This T cell receptor beta chain emerged from a study of sequential checkpoint blockade in melanoma. Study summary: Arm A got nivolumab then ipilimumab; arm B the reverse, 1:1. After both sequences, patients received maintenance nivolumab.

Treatment indicated: randomized to nivolumab then ipilimumab (arm A) or the reverse (arm B). With 6 bases removed from V and 7 bases from J, the gap between germline ends came to 18 bases. The germline gives CDR1 SQVTM, CDR2 ANQGSEA. CDR3 length equals 13 residues. Clones were read by immunoSEQ multiplex PCR, and TCRdb kept only the in-frame ones, dropping some. The table shows some 7,000 clones, with roughly 31% occurring only once. The sequence came from a human donor with melanoma. Sequenced material: tumor tissue (inferred from file names), taken from a patient given nivolumab and ipilimumab in sequence. V is TRBV29-1 and J is TRBJ1-2; a weak D match, TRBD1 (5 bases). The CDR3, as DNA: TGCAGCGTCCCGGGCGGGGGACGACCTGGCTACACCTTC. Its translation: CSVPGGGRPGYTF.